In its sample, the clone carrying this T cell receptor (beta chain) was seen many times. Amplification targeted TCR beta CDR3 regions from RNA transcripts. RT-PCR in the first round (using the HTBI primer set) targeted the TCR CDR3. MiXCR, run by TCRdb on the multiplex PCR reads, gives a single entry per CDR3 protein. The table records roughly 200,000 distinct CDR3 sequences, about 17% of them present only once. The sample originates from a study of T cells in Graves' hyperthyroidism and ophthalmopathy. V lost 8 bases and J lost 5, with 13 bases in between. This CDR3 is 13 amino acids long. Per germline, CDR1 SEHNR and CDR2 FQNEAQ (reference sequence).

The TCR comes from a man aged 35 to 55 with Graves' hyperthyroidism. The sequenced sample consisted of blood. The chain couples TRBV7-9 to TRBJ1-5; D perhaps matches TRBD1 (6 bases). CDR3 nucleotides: TGTGCCAGCGGGGGGGCTCGGGATCAGCCCCAGCATTTT. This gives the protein CASGGARDQPQHF.